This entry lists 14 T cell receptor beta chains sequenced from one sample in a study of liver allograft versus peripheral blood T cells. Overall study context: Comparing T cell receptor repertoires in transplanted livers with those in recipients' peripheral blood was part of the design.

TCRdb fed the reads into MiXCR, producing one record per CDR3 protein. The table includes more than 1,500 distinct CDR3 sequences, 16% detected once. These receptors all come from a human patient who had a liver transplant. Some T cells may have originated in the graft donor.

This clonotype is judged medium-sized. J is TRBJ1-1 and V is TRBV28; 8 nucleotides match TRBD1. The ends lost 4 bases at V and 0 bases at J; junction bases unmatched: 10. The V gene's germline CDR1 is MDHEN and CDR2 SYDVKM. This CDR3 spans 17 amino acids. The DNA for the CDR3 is TGTGCCAGCAGTTGGACAGGGTATTTCTCCATGAACACTGAAGCTTTCTTT. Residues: CASSWTGYFSMNTEAFF.

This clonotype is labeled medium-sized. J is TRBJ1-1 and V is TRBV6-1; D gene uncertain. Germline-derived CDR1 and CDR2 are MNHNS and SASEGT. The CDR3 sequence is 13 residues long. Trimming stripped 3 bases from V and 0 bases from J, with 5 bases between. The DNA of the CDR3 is TGTGCCAGCAGTGACAACCTGAACACTGAAGCTTTCTTT. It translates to CASSDNLNTEAFF.

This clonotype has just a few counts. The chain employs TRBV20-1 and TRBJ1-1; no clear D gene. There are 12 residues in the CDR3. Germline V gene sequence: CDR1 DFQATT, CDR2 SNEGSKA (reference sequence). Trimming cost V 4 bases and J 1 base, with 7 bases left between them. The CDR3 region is CSAMKRNTEAFF. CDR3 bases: TGCAGTGCTATGAAGAGGAACACTGAAGCTTTCTTT.

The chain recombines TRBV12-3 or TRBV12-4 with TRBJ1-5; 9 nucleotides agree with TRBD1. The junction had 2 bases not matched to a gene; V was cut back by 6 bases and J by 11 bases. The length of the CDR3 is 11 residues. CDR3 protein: CASSWTGAQHF. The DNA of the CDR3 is TGTGCCAGCAGCTGGACAGGGGCCCAGCATTTT.

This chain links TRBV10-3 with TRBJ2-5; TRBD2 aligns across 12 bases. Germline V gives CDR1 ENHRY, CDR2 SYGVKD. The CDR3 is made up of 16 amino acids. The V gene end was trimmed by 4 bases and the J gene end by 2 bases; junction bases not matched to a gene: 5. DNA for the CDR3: TGTGCCATCAGTGCGGGACTAGCGGGCCGACAAGAGACCCAGTACTTC. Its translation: CAISAGLAGRQETQYF.

The CDR3 protein is CASSLIKGTGGELFF. The CDR3 DNA reads TGTGCCAGCAGCTTAATAAAAGGGACGGGCGGGGAGCTGTTTTTT. The chain recombines TRBV7-3 with TRBJ2-2; D could derive from TRBD1 or TRBD2 (5 bases each). The CDR3 runs 15 residues. V gave up 1 base and J gave up 7 bases, with 13 bases separating them. Germline V gives CDR1 SGHTA, CDR2 FQGTGA.

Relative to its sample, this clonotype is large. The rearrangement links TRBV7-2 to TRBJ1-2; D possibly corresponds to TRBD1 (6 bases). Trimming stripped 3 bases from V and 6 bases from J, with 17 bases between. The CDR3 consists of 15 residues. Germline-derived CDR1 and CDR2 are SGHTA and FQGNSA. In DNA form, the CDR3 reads TGTGCCAGCAGCTTCCTATACGGGGGCGCACATGGCTACACCTTC. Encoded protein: CASSFLYGGAHGYTF.

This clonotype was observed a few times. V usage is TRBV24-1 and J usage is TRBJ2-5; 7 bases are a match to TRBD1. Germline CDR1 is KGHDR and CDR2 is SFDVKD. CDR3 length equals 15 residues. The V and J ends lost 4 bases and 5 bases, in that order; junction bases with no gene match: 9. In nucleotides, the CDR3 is TGTGCCACCAGTGACCCAGGACAGGTCAGTGAGACCCAGTACTTC. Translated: CATSDPGQVSETQYF.

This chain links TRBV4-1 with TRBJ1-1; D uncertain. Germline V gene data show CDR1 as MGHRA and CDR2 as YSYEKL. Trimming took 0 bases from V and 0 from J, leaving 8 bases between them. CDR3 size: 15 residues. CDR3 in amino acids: CASSQDQLLNTEAFF. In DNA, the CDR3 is TGCGCCAGCAGCCAAGACCAGTTGCTGAACACTGAAGCTTTCTTT.

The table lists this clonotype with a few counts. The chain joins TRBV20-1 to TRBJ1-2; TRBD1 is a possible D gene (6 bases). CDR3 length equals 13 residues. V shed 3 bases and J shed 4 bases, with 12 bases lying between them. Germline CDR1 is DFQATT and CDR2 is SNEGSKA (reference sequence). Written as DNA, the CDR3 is TGCAGTGCTAGGGACAGTGCGACCTATGGCTACACCTTC. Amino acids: CSARDSATYGYTF.

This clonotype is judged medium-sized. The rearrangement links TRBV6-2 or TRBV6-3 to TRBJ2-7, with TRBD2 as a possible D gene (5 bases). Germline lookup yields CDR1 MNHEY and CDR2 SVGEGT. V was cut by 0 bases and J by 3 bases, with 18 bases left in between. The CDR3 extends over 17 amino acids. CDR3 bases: TGTGCCAGCAGTTACTCGACCGGCGGGCGGCAAGGCTACGAGCAGTACTTC. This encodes CASSYSTGGRQGYEQYF.

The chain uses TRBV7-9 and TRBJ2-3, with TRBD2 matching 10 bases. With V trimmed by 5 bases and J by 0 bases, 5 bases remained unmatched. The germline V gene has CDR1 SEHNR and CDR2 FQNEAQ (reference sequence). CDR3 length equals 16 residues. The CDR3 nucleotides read TGTGCCAGCAGCGCGATACTAGCGGGGAGCACAGATACGCAGTATTTT. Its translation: CASSAILAGSTDTQYF.

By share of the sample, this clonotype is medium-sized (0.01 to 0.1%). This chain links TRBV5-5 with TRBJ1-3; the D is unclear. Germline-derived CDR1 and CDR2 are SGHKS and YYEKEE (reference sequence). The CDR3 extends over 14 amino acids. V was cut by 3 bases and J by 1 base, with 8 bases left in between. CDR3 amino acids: CASSWTGSGNTIYF. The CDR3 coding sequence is TGTGCCAGCAGCTGGACTGGTTCTGGAAACACCATATATTTT.

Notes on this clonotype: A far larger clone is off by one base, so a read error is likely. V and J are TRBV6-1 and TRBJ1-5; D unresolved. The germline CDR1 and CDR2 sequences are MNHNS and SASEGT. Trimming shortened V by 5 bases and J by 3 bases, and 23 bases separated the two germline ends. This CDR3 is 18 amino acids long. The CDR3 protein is CASSYSTRQRYDNQPQHF. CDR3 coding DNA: TGTGCCAGCAGTTACTCGACTAGGCAGCGCTATGACAATCAGCCCCAGCATTTT.